These 26 T cell receptor beta chains share one sample of origin, sequenced in a study of blood T cell repertoires in COVID-19. Assay: immunoSEQ multiplex PCR; the TCRdb copy retains only in-frame clones and omits some. This sample has 200,000 or so clones, with around 86% found just once. The sample comprised PBMCs or T cells enriched from blood (not recorded which). The receptors come from a woman in her thirties or forties with acute COVID-19.

In its sample, this clone was seen a few times. This sequence joins TRBV9 and TRBJ1-3; 8 bases map to TRBD1. The trim removed 4 bases at V and 4 bases at J, leaving 4 bases unmatched. Germline CDR1 is SGDLS and CDR2 is YYNGEE. The CDR3 has 14 residues. CDR3 residues: CASSFQGAGNTIYF. The CDR3 bases are TGTGCCAGCAGCTTTCAGGGGGCGGGAAACACCATATATTTT. Variable domain in full (rest from reference TRBV9 and TRBJ1-3): DSGVTQTPKHLITATGQRVTLRCSPRSGDLSVYWYQQSLDQGLQFLIQYYNGEERAKGNILERFSAQQFPDLHSELNLSSLELGDSALYFCASSFQGAGNTIYFGEGSWLTVV.

The rearrangement links TRBV7-9 to TRBJ1-1; 9 bases line up with TRBD1. CDR1 is SEHNR, CDR2 FQNEAQ, per germline (reference sequence). With 1 base clipped from V and 5 bases from J, the junction kept 5 bases outside the gene matches. This CDR3 has 15 amino acids. The CDR3 bases are TGTGCCAGCAGCTTAGGACAGGGGGTGGGGACTGAAGCTTTCTTT. It is translated as CASSLGQGVGTEAFF. Together with reference TRBV7-9 and TRBJ1-1, the CDR3 gives the full variable domain: DTGVSQNPRHKITKRGQNVTFRCDPISEHNRLYWYRQTLGQGPEFLTYFQNEAQLEKSRLLSDRFSAERPKGSFSTLEIQRTEQGDSAMYLCASSLGQGVGTEAFFGQGTRLTVV.

CDR3 loop: CASSPLRFPMNTEAFF. The CDR3 coding sequence is TGTGCCAGCTCACCACTCCGGTTTCCCATGAACACTGAAGCTTTCTTT. The rearrangement joins TRBV18 to TRBJ1-1; D gene ambiguous. V was trimmed by 1 base and J by 0 bases, leaving 12 bases between them. Germline V gene lookup returns CDR1 KGHSH and CDR2 LQKENI. The CDR3 consists of 16 residues.

The rearrangement joins TRBV11-3 to TRBJ2-2; D is perhaps TRBD1 (5 bases). This CDR3 spans 14 amino acids. CDR1 SGHNT and CDR2 YENEEA come from the germline V gene. V was cut by 1 base and J by 3 bases, with 6 bases left in between. CDR3 in DNA: TGTGCCAGCAGCTTAGGGGGCGACACCGGGGAGCTGTTTTTT. The encoded protein is CASSLGGDTGELFF.

The V call is TRBV9, the J call TRBJ1-3; 7 bases fit TRBD1. V shed 3 bases and J 2 bases; nucleotides not matched to a gene: 5. This CDR3 spans 15 amino acids. Germline CDR1 SGDLS, CDR2 YYNGEE. CDR3 DNA: TGTGCCAGCAGCGGGGGTACAGGGGCTGGAAACACCATATATTTT. Its translation is CASSGGTGAGNTIYF. Full variable domain (outside the CDR3, taken from reference TRBV9 and TRBJ1-3): DSGVTQTPKHLITATGQRVTLRCSPRSGDLSVYWYQQSLDQGLQFLIQYYNGEERAKGNILERFSAQQFPDLHSELNLSSLELGDSALYFCASSGGTGAGNTIYFGEGSWLTVV.

V gene TRBV11-1 combines with J gene TRBJ2-5; D is uncertain. Germline values: CDR1 SGHAT, CDR2 FQDESV (reference sequence). The CDR3 runs to 14 residues. V was clipped by 3 bases and J by 0 bases, with 8 bases between them. In DNA form, the CDR3 reads TGTGCCAGCAGCTTTTCACAGCACCAAGAGACCCAGTACTTC. Protein sequence: CASSFSQHQETQYF.

The rearrangement joins TRBV5-6 to TRBJ2-1; TRBD2 matches 11 bases. CDR3 size: 15 residues. The junction had 2 bases not matched to a gene; V was cut back by 5 bases and J by 1 base. Germline values: CDR1 SGHDT, CDR2 YYEEEE. The CDR3: CASRGLAASYNEQFF. For the CDR3, the DNA is TGTGCCAGCAGGGGACTAGCGGCATCCTACAATGAGCAGTTCTTC.

V gene TRBV7-6 combines with J gene TRBJ1-2, with 8 bases matching TRBD1. V lost 4 bases to trimming and J lost 8 bases; unmatched junction nucleotides: 12. The CDR3 has 15 residues. Germline CDR1 reads SGHVS; CDR2 reads FNYEAQ. The CDR3 reads CASSSHTGGWPGYTF. The CDR3 DNA reads TGTGCCAGCAGCTCCCACACAGGGGGTTGGCCCGGCTACACCTTC.

The V and J genes are TRBV4-1 and TRBJ2-1, with 13 bases aligning to TRBD2. The CDR3 has 17 amino acids. Germline CDR1 is MGHRA and CDR2 is YSYEKL. Germline trimming cut 1 base from V and 5 bases from J; bases unmatched to any gene: 5. CDR3 DNA: TGCGCCAGCAGCCAAGTCAAGGGACTAGCGGGGCACAATGAGCAGTTCTTC. Amino acid sequence: CASSQVKGLAGHNEQFF.

This clone was seen just once. The J gene is TRBJ1-1, the V gene TRBV6-5, with D maybe TRBD1 (6 bases). With 6 bases removed from V and 5 bases from J, the gap between germline ends came to 10 bases. The CDR3 spans 12 residues. CDR1 MNHEY and CDR2 SVGAGI come from the germline V gene. CDR3 coding DNA: TGTGCCAGCAGCCCGGACAGTACTGAAGCTTTCTTT. Amino acid sequence: CASSPDSTEAFF.

V usage is TRBV6-5 and J usage is TRBJ2-2; 9 nucleotides align to TRBD2. The V gene's germline CDR1 is MNHEY and CDR2 SVGAGI. The CDR3 totals 14 residues. The J segment lost 1 base and the V segment lost 6 bases, leaving 0 bases of the junction unmatched. CDR3 nucleotides: TGTGCCAGCAGGACTAGCGGGAACACCGGGGAGCTGTTTTTT. It yields the protein CASRTSGNTGELFF.

CDR3 bases: TGTGCCAGCAGTTACCAGGACACTATCTACGAGCAGTACTTC. Protein: CASSYQDTIYEQYF. The chain couples TRBV6-5 to TRBJ2-7; perhaps TRBD1 as D (5 bases). Germline V CDR1 and CDR2: MNHEY, SVGAGI. This CDR3 is 14 amino acids long. Deletions cut 2 bases from V and 3 bases from J, with 11 bases between.

This chain links TRBV30 with TRBJ1-2; no clear D. This CDR3 has 13 residues. Germline V lookup: CDR1 GTSNPN, CDR2 SVGIG (reference sequence). V was pared by 4 bases and J by 7 bases, with 16 bases between. This chain's CDR3 is CAWTGIEGGGYTF. The CDR3 bases are TGTGCCTGGACAGGCATCGAAGGAGGTGGCTACACCTTC. Drawing the rest from reference TRBV30 and TRBJ1-2, the complete variable domain is SQTIHQWPATLVQPVGSPLSLECTVEGTSNPNLYWYRQAAGRGLQLLFYSVGIGQISSEVPQNLSASRPQDRQFILSSKKLLLSDSGFYLCAWTGIEGGGYTFGSGTRLTVV.

The chain employs TRBV7-3 and TRBJ2-7; D ambiguous. The germline gives CDR1 SGHTA, CDR2 FQGTGA. The germline V and J ends were trimmed by 4 bases and 7 bases, with 23 bases remaining between them. This CDR3 spans 16 amino acids. This CDR3 is CASSSANPIREVEQYV. The CDR3 DNA follows: TGTGCCAGCAGCTCCGCCAACCCGATACGAGAGGTGGAGCAGTACGTC.

The gene calls are TRBV19 and TRBJ2-5; 10 bases align to TRBD1. The CDR3 runs 15 residues. Germline lookup yields CDR1 LNHDA and CDR2 SQIVND (reference sequence). The junction had 2 bases not matched to a gene; V was cut back by 2 bases and J by 2 bases. The CDR3 DNA reads TGTGCCAGTAGTATAATGGACAGGGGGCAAGAGACCCAGTACTTC. Protein product: CASSIMDRGQETQYF. Complete variable domain (other parts from reference TRBV19 and TRBJ2-5): DGGITQSPKYLFRKEGQNVTLSCEQNLNHDAMYWYRQDPGQGLRLIYYSQIVNDFQKGDIAEGYSVSREKKESFPLTVTSAQKNPTAFYLCASSIMDRGQETQYFGPGTRLLVL.

J is TRBJ1-5 and V is TRBV15, with a possible D match to TRBD1 (6 bases). CDR3 size: 15 residues. Trimming took 3 bases from V and 1 from J, leaving 10 bases between them. Per the germline V gene, CDR1 is LNHNV and CDR2 is YYDKDF (reference sequence). This CDR3 reads CATSSDRRSNQPQHF. In DNA, the CDR3 is TGTGCCACCAGCAGTGACAGGCGAAGCAATCAGCCCCAGCATTTT.

The chain carries TRBV5-8 and TRBJ1-1; tentative D call: TRBD1 (6 bases). CDR3 length equals 16 residues. V was pared by 4 bases and J by 3 bases, with 19 bases between. Germline V gene sequence: CDR1 SGHTS, CDR2 YDEGEE. The CDR3: CASSPILGDMDTEAFF. CDR3 DNA: TGTGCCAGCAGCCCCATCTTGGGGGACATGGACACTGAAGCTTTCTTT. Complete variable domain (other parts from reference TRBV5-8 and TRBJ1-1): EAGVTQSPTHLIKTRGQQATLRCSPISGHTSVYWYQQALGLGLQFLLWYDEGEERNRGNFPPRFSGRQFPNYSSELNVNALELEDSALYLCASSPILGDMDTEAFFGQGTRLTVV.

The chain is built from TRBV9 and TRBJ2-1; the D gene is possibly TRBD2 (6 bases). Per the germline V gene, CDR1 is SGDLS and CDR2 is YYNGEE. The CDR3 has 15 residues. Trimming took off 3 bases at V and 8 bases at J, with 18 bases between the two ends. The CDR3 reads CASSGGLTALHEQFF. As DNA, the CDR3 is TGTGCCAGCAGCGGGGGACTCACCGCCCTACATGAGCAGTTCTTC.

This sequence joins TRBV23-1 and TRBJ1-5, with D perhaps TRBD1 (5 bases). TRBV23-1 has ORF status, its function being uncertain. There are 16 residues in the CDR3. Trimming left V 0 bases short and J 8 bases short, with 17 bases between. The CDR3 here is CASSQSGAQAWEPQHF. In DNA, the CDR3 is TGCGCCAGCAGTCAATCAGGGGCGCAGGCCTGGGAGCCCCAGCATTTT.

This clone was picked up a small number of times. This chain links TRBV24-1 with TRBJ2-2; D gene ambiguous. The CDR3 is 14 residues long. Looked up from germline, CDR1 is KGHDR and CDR2 is SFDVKD. V was clipped by 0 bases and J by 2 bases, with 3 bases between them. This chain's CDR3 is CATSDLYNTGELFF. CDR3 in DNA: TGTGCCACCAGTGATTTGTATAACACCGGGGAGCTGTTTTTT.

This rearrangement joins TRBV27 to TRBJ2-1, with 11 bases aligning to TRBD2. The CDR3 is 17 residues long. Germline V gene sequence: CDR1 MNHEY, CDR2 SMNVEV (reference sequence). Trimming removed 5 bases from V and 0 bases from J; junction bases left unmatched: 6. This chain's CDR3 is CASSLGLAASSYNEQFF. The CDR3 DNA reads as TGTGCCAGCAGTCTGGGACTAGCGGCAAGCTCCTACAATGAGCAGTTCTTC.

The rearrangement uses TRBV19 and TRBJ2-7; possible D gene TRBD1, 5 bases. Germline assignment: CDR1 LNHDA and CDR2 SQIVND (reference sequence). CDR3 length: 15 residues. The V gene lost 5 bases and the J gene lost 2 bases, with 16 bases spanning the gap. This CDR3 is CASSAPGLPPYEQYF. The CDR3 DNA reads as TGTGCCAGTAGTGCCCCAGGGCTTCCCCCCTACGAGCAGTACTTC. Drawing the rest from reference TRBV19 and TRBJ2-7, the complete variable domain is DGGITQSPKYLFRKEGQNVTLSCEQNLNHDAMYWYRQDPGQGLRLIYYSQIVNDFQKGDIAEGYSVSREKKESFPLTVTSAQKNPTAFYLCASSAPGLPPYEQYFGPGTRLTVT.

This chain links TRBV5-4 with TRBJ1-1; D remains unclear. CDR1 SGHNT and CDR2 YYREEE come from the germline V gene (reference sequence). The CDR3 loop spans 15 amino acids. The V end was cut by 4 bases, the J end by 4 bases, with 17 bases between. The CDR3 nucleotides are TGTGCCAGCAGCCCCCTGCCACGAGTAGTCACTGAAGCTTTCTTT. This codes for CASSPLPRVVTEAFF.

The chain links TRBV5-1 to TRBJ2-7; weak D call: TRBD1 (6 bases). CDR1 and CDR2 (germline): SGHRS, YFSETQ. The CDR3 consists of 16 residues. V lost 0 bases and J 1 base, leaving 14 bases between the germline ends. The CDR3 sequence is CASSLGAGAKSYEQYF. CDR3 sequence (DNA): TGCGCCAGCAGCTTGGGGGCAGGGGCGAAATCCTACGAGCAGTACTTC.

There are a few counts of this clone. V usage is TRBV5-1 and J usage is TRBJ1-4, with 8 bases aligning to TRBD1. V was clipped by 1 base and J by 5 bases; unmatched bases: 1. Germline loops: CDR1 SGHRS, CDR2 YFSETQ. The CDR3 has 14 residues. CDR3 residues: CASSLTGGNEKLFF. CDR3 sequence (DNA): TGCGCCAGCAGCTTGACAGGGGGGAATGAAAAACTGTTTTTT.

The rearrangement uses TRBV4-3 and TRBJ2-7; 8 bases agree with TRBD2. Germline CDR1 and CDR2: LGHNA and YSLEER. The CDR3 totals 15 residues. J gave up 2 bases and V 4 bases, and 7 bases lay outside the gene matches. CDR3 sequence: CASSPGRAVTYEQYF. The CDR3, as DNA: TGCGCCAGCAGCCCCGGGAGGGCCGTCACCTACGAGCAGTACTTC.